Below, 26 T cell receptor beta chains from the same sample are listed, as sequenced in a study of T cell changes during pregnancy in multiple sclerosis. Produced via immunoSEQ multiplex PCR; TCRdb's table is partial and in-frame only. The sample has some 56,000 clones; 80% to 95% are singletons. Sequenced material: peripheral blood, taken in the third trimester of pregnancy. These receptors were collected from a female donor in good health, enrolled as a control in a pregnancy study.

The chain uses TRBV6-5 and TRBJ2-1, with 8 bases identical to TRBD2. V lost 6 bases to trimming and J lost 5 bases; unmatched junction nucleotides: 3. CDR1 MNHEY and CDR2 SVGAGI come from the germline V gene. The CDR3 is 13 amino acids. CDR3 amino acids: CASRTSAHNEQFF. CDR3 nucleotide sequence: TGTGCCAGCAGGACTAGCGCGCACAATGAGCAGTTCTTC.

This rearrangement joins TRBV27 to TRBJ2-1; 8 bases align to TRBD1. The V gene's germline CDR1 is MNHEY and CDR2 SMNVEV (reference sequence). V shed 1 base, J shed 6 bases, and the junction held 8 bases outside the gene matches. The CDR3 contains 16 residues. Here the CDR3 reads CASSLYGRGLINEQFF. The DNA of the CDR3 is TGTGCCAGCAGTTTATATGGCAGGGGGCTTATCAATGAGCAGTTCTTC.

CDR3 residues: CASSLTGRGSYNEQFF. CDR3 nucleotides: TGTGCCAGCAGTTTAACAGGGCGAGGGTCCTACAATGAGCAGTTCTTC. The chain has TRBV27 and TRBJ2-1, with D maybe TRBD1 (6 bases). Germline V lookup: CDR1 MNHEY, CDR2 SMNVEV (reference sequence). This CDR3 is built from 16 residues. V was pared by 2 bases and J by 1 base, with 12 bases between.

The CDR3 DNA reads TGTGCCAGCAGTGATTGGCCGCCTAACTATGGCTACACCTTC. This gives the protein CASSDWPPNYGYTF. The chain is built from TRBV6-1 and TRBJ1-2; D not resolved. Germline V gene data show CDR1 as MNHNS and CDR2 as SASEGT. The germline V and J ends were trimmed by 3 bases and 0 bases, with 8 bases remaining between them. The CDR3 length is 14 residues.

The chain combines TRBV30 with TRBJ1-1; 7 positions agree with TRBD1. Losses at the gene ends were 1 base for V and 7 bases for J; bases not matched to a gene: 0. Germline CDR1 GTSNPN, CDR2 SVGIG (reference sequence). CDR3 length equals 11 residues. The CDR3 spells CAWSGTGEAFF. CDR3 coding DNA: TGTGCCTGGAGTGGGACAGGTGAAGCTTTCTTT.

This rearrangement joins TRBV19 to TRBJ2-2; D might be TRBD2 (6 bases). Germline CDR1 is LNHDA and CDR2 is SQIVND (reference sequence). The CDR3 totals 14 residues. V was cut by 5 bases and J by 4 bases, with 11 bases left in between. CDR3 DNA sequence: TGTGCCAGTAGTCGGGAGATGGGCACCGGGGAGCTGTTTTTT. It encodes CASSREMGTGELFF.

The gene calls are TRBV30 and TRBJ2-4; TRBD2 matches at 8 bases. V lost 0 bases to trimming and J lost 7 bases; unmatched junction nucleotides: 2. Germline CDR1 is GTSNPN and CDR2 is SVGIG (reference sequence). The CDR3 is 13 amino acids. The CDR3 is CAWSVRGGNIQYF. CDR3 sequence (DNA): TGTGCCTGGAGTGTACGGGGGGGGAACATTCAGTACTTC.

The chain links TRBV7-9 to TRBJ1-2; D not resolved. Germline CDR1 SEHNR, CDR2 FQNEAQ (reference sequence). V lost 3 bases and J lost 6, with 11 bases in between. CDR3 length: 13 residues. The CDR3: CASSLEDSDGYTF. In nucleotides, the CDR3 is TGTGCCAGCAGCTTGGAGGACTCGGATGGCTACACCTTC.

The gene calls are TRBV4-3 and TRBJ1-2; 10 bases are a match to TRBD1. CDR3 length: 15 amino acids. J was trimmed by 5 bases and V by 5 bases; bases with no gene match: 8. Germline V gene lookup returns CDR1 LGHNA and CDR2 YSLEER. DNA of the CDR3: TGCGCCAGCAGCTTTTCCGGGACAGGGGAGTATGGCTACACCTTC. It codes for CASSFSGTGEYGYTF.

The gene calls are TRBV28 and TRBJ1-2; 9 bases are a match to TRBD1. This CDR3 spans 16 amino acids. Germline CDR1 and CDR2: MDHEN and SYDVKM. Trimming cost V 6 bases and J 5 bases; bases outside gene matches: 13. Here the CDR3 reads CASRSIPPGTGYGYTF. CDR3 nucleotides: TGTGCCAGCAGATCTATACCCCCCGGGACAGGGTATGGCTACACCTTC.

The DNA of the CDR3 is TGCGCCAGCAGTGTTGGGGGGAACAATGAGCAGTTCTTC. The encoded protein is CASSVGGNNEQFF. The J gene is TRBJ2-1, the V gene TRBV10-2; possible D gene TRBD2, 6 bases. This CDR3 region has 13 residues. Germline loops: CDR1 WSHSY, CDR2 SAAADI. V lost 4 bases to trimming and J lost 5 bases, with 9 bases between them.

Details on this clone: Mismatch with germline at one junction end may stem from a read error. DNA of the CDR3: TGTGCTAGCAGCTCGGGGTTGAACACCGGGGAGCTGTTTTTT. It encodes CASSSGLNTGELFF. This sequence joins TRBV7-7 and TRBJ2-2, with a weak D call TRBD2 (5 bases). Per germline, CDR1 SSHAT and CDR2 FNYEAQ (reference sequence). This CDR3 comprises 14 residues.

The rearrangement links TRBV11-2 to TRBJ2-7; TRBD1 is a possible D gene (6 bases). Germline V lookup: CDR1 SGHAT, CDR2 FQNNGV. V dropped 5 bases and J dropped 5 bases, with 10 bases sitting between them. This CDR3 comprises 12 residues. CDR3 amino acids: CASSVQGNEQYF. CDR3 coding DNA: TGTGCCAGCAGCGTACAGGGCAACGAGCAGTACTTC.

The chain combines TRBV7-8 with TRBJ2-7; D is undetermined. V was pared by 5 bases and J by 2 bases, with 13 bases between. CDR1 and CDR2 (germline): SGHVS, FQNEAQ. This CDR3 is 14 amino acids long. The CDR3 region is CASSPPSSPYEQYF. The CDR3 nucleotides read TGTGCCAGCAGCCCCCCCTCGTCCCCCTACGAGCAGTACTTC.

V gene TRBV30 combines with J gene TRBJ2-5; D is ambiguous. The J call could be wrong; TRBJ2-7 is a better fit for the DNA end. In germline, CDR1 is GTSNPN, CDR2 SVGIG (reference sequence). The CDR3 loop spans 12 amino acids. CDR3 bases: TGTGCCTGGGTCTCCCTCTCCTACGAGCAGTACTTC. Protein sequence: CAWVSLSYEQYF.

This chain joins TRBV18 and TRBJ2-3, with D maybe TRBD2 (6 bases). Looked up from germline, CDR1 is KGHSH and CDR2 is LQKENI. The CDR3 sequence is 14 residues long. Between the trimmed V and J ends, which lost 1 base and 6 bases, there was a span of 11 bases. The CDR3 bases are TGTGCCAGCTCACCACAGGGGAGGAGGGATACGCAGTATTTT. This gives the protein CASSPQGRRDTQYF. Full variable domain (rest looked up from reference TRBV18 and TRBJ2-3): NAGVMQNPRHLVRRRGQEARLRCSPMKGHSHVYWYRQLPEEGLKFMVYLQKENIIDESGMPKERFSAEFPKEGPSILRIQQVVRGDSAAYFCASSPQGRRDTQYFGPGTRLTVL.

The chain is built from TRBV4-3 and TRBJ2-7; TRBD2 matches at 7 bases. The V gene end was trimmed by 0 bases and the J gene end by 2 bases; junction bases not matched to a gene: 7. Germline CDR1 reads LGHNA; CDR2 reads YSLEER. CDR3 length: 16 amino acids. Written as DNA, the CDR3 is TGCGCCAGCAGCCAAGAGAGACTAGCCGGAACCTACGAGCAGTACTTC. As protein: CASSQERLAGTYEQYF.

The chain recombines TRBV10-3 with TRBJ2-2, with 9 bases aligning to TRBD1. The J segment lost 3 bases and the V segment lost 10 bases, leaving 15 bases of the junction unmatched. Germline V gene sequence: CDR1 ENHRY, CDR2 SYGVKD. CDR3 length: 17 residues. CDR3 in DNA: TGTGCCACCGGAAACCGGGACAGGGCTGGGCACACCGGGGAGCTGTTTTTT. Protein: CATGNRDRAGHTGELFF.

The chain combines TRBV7-8 with TRBJ2-3; 8 nucleotides line up with TRBD2. The junction had 16 bases not matched to a gene; V was cut back by 0 bases and J by 5 bases. There are 19 residues in the CDR3. The germline gives CDR1 SGHVS, CDR2 FQNEAQ. CDR3 in DNA: TGTGCCAGCAGCTTAGCGGTTTTAGATCAGCGGGAGAGCGGAGATACGCAGTATTTT. Protein product: CASSLAVLDQRESGDTQYF.

The chain has TRBV11-2 and TRBJ1-6; D call uncertain. The CDR3 extends over 14 amino acids. V was shortened by 3 bases and J by 7 bases, with 10 bases between the two germline ends. CDR1 and CDR2 (germline): SGHAT, FQNNGV. This chain's CDR3 is CASSFSNENSPLHF. CDR3 coding DNA: TGTGCCAGCAGCTTCTCGAACGAGAATTCACCCCTCCACTTT.

This chain connects TRBV29-1 to TRBJ1-5; D may be TRBD1 (6 bases). V was cut by 6 bases and J by 0 bases, with 6 bases left in between. This CDR3 contains 12 residues. Germline CDR1 SQVTM, CDR2 ANQGSEA. In DNA form, the CDR3 reads TGCAGCGTACAGGGTAGCAATCAGCCCCAGCATTTT. Amino acids: CSVQGSNQPQHF. Supplemented by reference TRBV29-1 and TRBJ1-5, the full variable domain reads SAVISQKPSRDICQRGTSLTIQCQVDSQVTMMFWYRQQPGQSLTLIATANQGSEATYESGFVIDKFPISRPNLTFSTLTVSNMSPEDSSIYLCSVQGSNQPQHFGDGTRLSIL.

This chain joins TRBV19 and TRBJ2-3, with TRBD2 identical over 8 bases. J gave up 1 base and V 10 bases, and 7 bases lay outside the gene matches. This CDR3 spans 14 amino acids. CDR1 and CDR2 from the germline V gene are LNHDA and SQIVND (reference sequence). The DNA for the CDR3 is TGTGCCACCCGTTCGGGGGGGCGCACAGATACGCAGTATTTT. Translated: CATRSGGRTDTQYF.

The V and J genes are TRBV9 and TRBJ1-5; possibly TRBD1 for D (5 bases). With 0 bases removed from V and 3 bases from J, the gap between germline ends came to 7 bases. CDR1 is SGDLS and CDR2 is YYNGEE in the germline V gene. CDR3 length equals 14 residues. The CDR3 DNA sequence: TGTGCCAGCAGCGTAGGGGGCCACAATCAGCCCCAGCATTTT. Protein product: CASSVGGHNQPQHF.

In its sample, this clone was seen a few times. V is TRBV19 and J is TRBJ1-2; D gene unclear. Germline CDR1 and CDR2: LNHDA and SQIVND (reference sequence). The CDR3 extends over 13 amino acids. Trimming left V 3 bases short and J 4 bases short, with 9 bases between. DNA for the CDR3: TGTGCCAGTAGTATTGGCAGAAGCTATGGCTACACCTTC. This encodes CASSIGRSYGYTF.

The chain has TRBV19 and TRBJ1-1, with D tentatively TRBD1 (5 bases). The length of the CDR3 is 15 residues. With 7 bases removed from V and 0 bases from J, the gap between germline ends came to 15 bases. Per the germline V gene, CDR1 is LNHDA and CDR2 is SQIVND (reference sequence). CDR3 sequence reads: CASISGGGLNTEAFF. The DNA for the CDR3 is TGTGCCAGTATCTCGGGGGGGGGTTTGAACACTGAAGCTTTCTTT.

V and J are TRBV4-1 and TRBJ2-5; a possible D gene is TRBD1 (5 bases). V was cut by 1 base and J by 3 bases, with 9 bases left in between. CDR1 MGHRA and CDR2 YSYEKL come from the germline V gene. This CDR3 has 14 amino acids. This CDR3 is CASSQVETEETQYF. The CDR3 DNA reads TGCGCCAGCAGCCAAGTTGAGACAGAAGAGACCCAGTACTTC.